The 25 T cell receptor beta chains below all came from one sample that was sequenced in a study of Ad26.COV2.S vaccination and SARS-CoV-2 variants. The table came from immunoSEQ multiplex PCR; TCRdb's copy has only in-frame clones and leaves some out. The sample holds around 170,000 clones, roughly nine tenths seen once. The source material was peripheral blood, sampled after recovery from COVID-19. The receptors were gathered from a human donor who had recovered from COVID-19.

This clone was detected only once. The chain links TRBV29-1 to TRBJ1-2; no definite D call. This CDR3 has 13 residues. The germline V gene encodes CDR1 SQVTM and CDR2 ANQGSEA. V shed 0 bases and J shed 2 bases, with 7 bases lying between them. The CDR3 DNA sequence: TGCAGCGTTGAAGACGGCAACAACTATGGCTACACCTTC. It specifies CSVEDGNNYGYTF.

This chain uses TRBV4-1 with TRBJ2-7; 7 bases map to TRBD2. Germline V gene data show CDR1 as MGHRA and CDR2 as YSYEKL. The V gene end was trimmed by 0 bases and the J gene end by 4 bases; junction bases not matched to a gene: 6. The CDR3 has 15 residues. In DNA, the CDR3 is TGCGCCAGCAGCCAAGAAAACGGGGGGAGTTACGAGCAGTACTTC. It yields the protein CASSQENGGSYEQYF.

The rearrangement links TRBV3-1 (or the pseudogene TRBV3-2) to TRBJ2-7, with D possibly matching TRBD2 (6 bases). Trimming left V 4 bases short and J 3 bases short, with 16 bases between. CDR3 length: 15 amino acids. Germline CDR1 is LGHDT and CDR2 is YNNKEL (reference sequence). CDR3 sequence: CASSPLGGTGYEQYF. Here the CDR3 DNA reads TGTGCCAGCAGCCCCCTCGGCGGGACGGGCTACGAGCAGTACTTC.

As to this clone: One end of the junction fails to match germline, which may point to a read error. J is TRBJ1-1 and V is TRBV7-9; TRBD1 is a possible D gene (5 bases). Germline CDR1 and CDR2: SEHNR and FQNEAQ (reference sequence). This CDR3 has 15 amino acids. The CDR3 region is CASNLLEGINTEAFF. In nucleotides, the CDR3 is TGTGCCAGCAACTTACTAGAGGGGATAAACACTGAAGCTTTCTTT.

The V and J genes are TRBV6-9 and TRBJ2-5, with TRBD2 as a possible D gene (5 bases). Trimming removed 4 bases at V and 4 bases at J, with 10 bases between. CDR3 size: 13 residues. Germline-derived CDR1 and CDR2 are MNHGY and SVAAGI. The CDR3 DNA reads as TGTGCCAGCAGTTCCCTACGGGGAGAGACCCAGTACTTC. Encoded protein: CASSSLRGETQYF.

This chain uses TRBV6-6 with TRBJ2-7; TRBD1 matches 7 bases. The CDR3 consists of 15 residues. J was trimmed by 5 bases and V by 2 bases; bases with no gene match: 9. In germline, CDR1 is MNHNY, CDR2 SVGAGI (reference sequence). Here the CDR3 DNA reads TGTGCCAGCAGTTACACAGGGGCGCGTTCCAACGAGCAGTACTTC. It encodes CASSYTGARSNEQYF.

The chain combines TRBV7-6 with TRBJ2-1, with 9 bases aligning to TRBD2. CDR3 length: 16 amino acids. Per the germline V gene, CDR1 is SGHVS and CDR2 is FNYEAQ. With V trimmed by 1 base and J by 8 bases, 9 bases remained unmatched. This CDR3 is CASSLVPSGVGDEQFF. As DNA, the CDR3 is TGTGCCAGCAGCTTAGTCCCTAGCGGGGTGGGGGATGAGCAGTTCTTC.

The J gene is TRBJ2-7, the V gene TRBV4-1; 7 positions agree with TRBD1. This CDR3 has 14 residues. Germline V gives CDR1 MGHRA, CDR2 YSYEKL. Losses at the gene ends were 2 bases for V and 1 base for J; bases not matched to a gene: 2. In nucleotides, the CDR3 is TGCGCCAGCAGCCAACCGGGACAGTCCTACGAGCAGTACTTC. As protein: CASSQPGQSYEQYF.

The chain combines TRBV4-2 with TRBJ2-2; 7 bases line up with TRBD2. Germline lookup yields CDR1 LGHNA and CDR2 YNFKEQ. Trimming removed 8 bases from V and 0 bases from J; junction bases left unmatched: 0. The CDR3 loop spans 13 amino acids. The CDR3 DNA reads TGTGCCAGCGGGGGGGCGAACACCGGGGAGCTGTTTTTT. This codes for CASGGANTGELFF.

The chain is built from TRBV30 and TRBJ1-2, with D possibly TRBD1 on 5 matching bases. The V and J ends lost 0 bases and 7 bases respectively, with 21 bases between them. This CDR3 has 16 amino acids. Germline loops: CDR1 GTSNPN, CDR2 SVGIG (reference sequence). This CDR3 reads CAWSVEGFGGRSGYTF. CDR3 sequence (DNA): TGTGCCTGGAGTGTAGAGGGTTTTGGGGGTCGTAGTGGCTACACCTTC. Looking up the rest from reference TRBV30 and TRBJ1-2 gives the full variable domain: SQTIHQWPATLVQPVGSPLSLECTVEGTSNPNLYWYRQAAGRGLQLLFYSVGIGQISSEVPQNLSASRPQDRQFILSSKKLLLSDSGFYLCAWSVEGFGGRSGYTFGSGTRLTVV.

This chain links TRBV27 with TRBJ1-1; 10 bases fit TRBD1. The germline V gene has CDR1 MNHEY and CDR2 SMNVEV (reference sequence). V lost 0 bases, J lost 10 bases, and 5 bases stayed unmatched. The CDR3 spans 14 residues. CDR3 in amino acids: CASSLSTGGGRAFF. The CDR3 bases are TGTGCCAGCAGTTTATCGACAGGGGGCGGGCGAGCTTTCTTT.

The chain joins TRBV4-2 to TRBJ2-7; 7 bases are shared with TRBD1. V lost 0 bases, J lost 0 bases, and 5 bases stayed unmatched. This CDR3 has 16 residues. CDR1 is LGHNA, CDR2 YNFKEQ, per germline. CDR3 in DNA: TGTGCCAGCAGCCAAGATGGTGACAGGGCCTCCTACGAGCAGTACTTC. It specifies CASSQDGDRASYEQYF.

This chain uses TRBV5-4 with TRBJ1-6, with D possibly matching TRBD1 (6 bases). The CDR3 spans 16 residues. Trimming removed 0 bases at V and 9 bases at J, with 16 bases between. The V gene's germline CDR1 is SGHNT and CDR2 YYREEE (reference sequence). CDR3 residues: CASSLGVRGTGSPLHF. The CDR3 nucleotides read TGTGCCAGCAGCTTGGGGGTGAGGGGGACGGGTTCACCCCTCCACTTT.

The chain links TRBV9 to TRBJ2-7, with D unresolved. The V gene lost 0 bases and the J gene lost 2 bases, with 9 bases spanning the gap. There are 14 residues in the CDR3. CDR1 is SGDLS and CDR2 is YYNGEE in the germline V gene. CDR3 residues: CASSVEGSPYEQYF. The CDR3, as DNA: TGTGCCAGCAGCGTAGAAGGATCCCCCTACGAGCAGTACTTC.

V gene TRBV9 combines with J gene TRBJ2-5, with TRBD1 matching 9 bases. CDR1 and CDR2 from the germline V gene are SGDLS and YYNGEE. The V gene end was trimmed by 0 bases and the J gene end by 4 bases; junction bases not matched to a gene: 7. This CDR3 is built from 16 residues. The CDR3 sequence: CASSVGRTGGGETQYF. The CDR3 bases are TGTGCCAGCAGCGTAGGGAGAACAGGGGGCGGAGAGACCCAGTACTTC. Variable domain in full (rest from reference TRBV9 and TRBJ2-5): DSGVTQTPKHLITATGQRVTLRCSPRSGDLSVYWYQQSLDQGLQFLIQYYNGEERAKGNILERFSAQQFPDLHSELNLSSLELGDSALYFCASSVGRTGGGETQYFGPGTRLLVL.

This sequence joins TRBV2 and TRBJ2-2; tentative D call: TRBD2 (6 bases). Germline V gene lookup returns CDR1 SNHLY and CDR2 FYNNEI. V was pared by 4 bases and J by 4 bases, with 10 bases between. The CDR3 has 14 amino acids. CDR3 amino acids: CASSAYSGTGELFF. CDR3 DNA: TGTGCCAGCAGTGCGTATAGCGGCACCGGGGAGCTGTTTTTT.

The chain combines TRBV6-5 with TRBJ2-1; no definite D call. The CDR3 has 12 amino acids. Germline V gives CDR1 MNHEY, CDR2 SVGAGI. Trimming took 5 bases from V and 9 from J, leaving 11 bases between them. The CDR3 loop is CASSQPSGEQFF. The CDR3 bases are TGTGCCAGCAGTCAACCCTCGGGTGAGCAGTTCTTC.

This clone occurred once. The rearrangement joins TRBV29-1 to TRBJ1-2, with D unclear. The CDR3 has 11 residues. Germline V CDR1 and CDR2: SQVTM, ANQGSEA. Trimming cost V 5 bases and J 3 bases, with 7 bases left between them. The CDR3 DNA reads TGCAGCGTTCTGGATGACTATGGCTACACCTTC. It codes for CSVLDDYGYTF. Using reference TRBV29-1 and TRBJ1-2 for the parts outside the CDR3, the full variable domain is SAVISQKPSRDICQRGTSLTIQCQVDSQVTMMFWYRQQPGQSLTLIATANQGSEATYESGFVIDKFPISRPNLTFSTLTVSNMSPEDSSIYLCSVLDDYGYTFGSGTRLTVV.

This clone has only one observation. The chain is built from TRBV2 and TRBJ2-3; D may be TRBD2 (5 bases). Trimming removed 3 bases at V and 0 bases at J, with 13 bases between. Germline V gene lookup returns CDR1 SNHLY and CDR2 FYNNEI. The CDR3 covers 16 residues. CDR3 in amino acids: CASSEFPRASTDTQYF. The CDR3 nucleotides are TGTGCCAGCAGTGAGTTCCCGCGGGCTAGCACAGATACGCAGTATTTT.

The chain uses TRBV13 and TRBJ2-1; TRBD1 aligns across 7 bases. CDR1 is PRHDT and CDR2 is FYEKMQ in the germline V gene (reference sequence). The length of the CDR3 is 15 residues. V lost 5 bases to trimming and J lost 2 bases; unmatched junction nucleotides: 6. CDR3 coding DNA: TGTGCCAGCAGCCCCAGACAGGGTCCCTACAATGAGCAGTTCTTC. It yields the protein CASSPRQGPYNEQFF.

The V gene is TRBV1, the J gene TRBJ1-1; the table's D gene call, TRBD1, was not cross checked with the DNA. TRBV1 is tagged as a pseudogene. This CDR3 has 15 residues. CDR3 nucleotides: TGCACCAGCAGCCAACGACAGGGCTGTGACACTGAAGCTTTCTTT. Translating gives CTSSQRQGCDTEAFF.

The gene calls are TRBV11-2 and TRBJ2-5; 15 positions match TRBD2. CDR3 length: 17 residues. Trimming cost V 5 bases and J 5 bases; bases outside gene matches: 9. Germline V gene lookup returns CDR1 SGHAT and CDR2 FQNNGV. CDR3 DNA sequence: TGTGCCAGCAGCGCCCTCCCCGGGACTAGCGGGGGGGAGACCCAGTACTTC. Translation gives CASSALPGTSGGETQYF.

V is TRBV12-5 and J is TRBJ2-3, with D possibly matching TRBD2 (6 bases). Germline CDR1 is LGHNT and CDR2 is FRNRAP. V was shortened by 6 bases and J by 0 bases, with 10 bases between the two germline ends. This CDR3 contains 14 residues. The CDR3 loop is CASGEGRSTDTQYF. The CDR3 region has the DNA TGTGCTAGTGGGGAGGGGAGAAGCACAGATACGCAGTATTTT. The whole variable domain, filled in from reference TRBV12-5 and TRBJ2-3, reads DARVTQTPRHKVTEMGQEVTMRCQPILGHNTVFWYRQTMMQGLELLAYFRNRAPLDDSGMPKDRFSAEMPDATLATLKIQPSEPRDSAVYFCASGEGRSTDTQYFGPGTRLTVL.

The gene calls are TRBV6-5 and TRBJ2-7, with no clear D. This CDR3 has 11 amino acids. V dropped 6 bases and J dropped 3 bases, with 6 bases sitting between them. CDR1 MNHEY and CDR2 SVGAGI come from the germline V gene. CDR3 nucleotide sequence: TGTGCCAGCAGGCAGCACTACGAGCAGTACTTC. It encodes CASRQHYEQYF.

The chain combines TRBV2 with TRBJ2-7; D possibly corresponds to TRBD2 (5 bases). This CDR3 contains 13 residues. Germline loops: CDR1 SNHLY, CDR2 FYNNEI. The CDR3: CASSEADSQQILV. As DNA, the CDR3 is TGTGCCAGCAGTGAAGCGGACTCGCAACAAATCCTCGTC.